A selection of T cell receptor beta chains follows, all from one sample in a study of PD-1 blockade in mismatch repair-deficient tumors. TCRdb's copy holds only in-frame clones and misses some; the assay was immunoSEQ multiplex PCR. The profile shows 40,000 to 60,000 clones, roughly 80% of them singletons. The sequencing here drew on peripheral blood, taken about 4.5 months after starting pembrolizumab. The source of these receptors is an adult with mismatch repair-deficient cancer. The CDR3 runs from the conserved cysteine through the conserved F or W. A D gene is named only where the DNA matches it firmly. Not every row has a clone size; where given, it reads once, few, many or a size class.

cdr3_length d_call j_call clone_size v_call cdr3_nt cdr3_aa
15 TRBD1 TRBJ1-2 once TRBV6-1 TGTGCCAGCAGTGAAAGGACAGGTTCTGACTATGGCTACACCTTC CASSERTGSDYGYTF
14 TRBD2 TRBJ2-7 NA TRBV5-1 TGCGCCAGCAGCTTTAGCGGGAGTGGGGACGAGCAGTACTTC CASSFSGSGDEQYF
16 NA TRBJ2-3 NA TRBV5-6 TGTGCCAGCAGCTTGTTAGGCGCGGGAAGCACAGATACGCAGTATTTT CASSLLGAGSTDTQYF
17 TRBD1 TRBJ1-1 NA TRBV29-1 TGCAGCGTTGAAGATCGAGACAGGGGGCAAATGAACACTGAAGCTTTCTTT CSVEDRDRGQMNTEAFF
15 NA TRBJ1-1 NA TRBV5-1 TGCGCCAGCAGCTTCGGGGTATCTCTCCCCACTGAAGCTTTCTTT CASSFGVSLPTEAFF
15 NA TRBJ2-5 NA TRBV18 TGTGCCAGCTCACGTAACGCGGAGAGGCAAGAGACCCAGTACTTC CASSRNAERQETQYF
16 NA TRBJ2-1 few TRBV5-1 TGCGCCAGCAGTTTGGATCGGGTTGAGAGGAAAAATGAGCAGTTCTTC CASSLDRVERKNEQFF
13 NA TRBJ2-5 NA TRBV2 TGTGCCAGCCTTGGGTCCAACCAAGAGACCCAGTACTTC CASLGSNQETQYF
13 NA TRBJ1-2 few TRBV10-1 TGCGCCAGCAGTGCGACAGAGACTTATGGCTACACCTTC CASSATETYGYTF
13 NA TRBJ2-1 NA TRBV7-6 TGTGCCAGCAGCTTAAGGGGTAGGAGCGAGCAGTTCTTC CASSLRGRSEQFF
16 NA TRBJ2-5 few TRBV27 TGTGCCAGCAGTCCGAGGGGGGCGGGCCGACAAGAGACCCAGTACTTC CASSPRGAGRQETQYF
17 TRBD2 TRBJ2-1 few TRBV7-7 TGTGCTAGCAGCTTCCGAGGGGGACTAGCGGTATACAATGAGCAGTTCTTC CASSFRGGLAVYNEQFF
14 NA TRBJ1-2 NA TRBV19 TGTGCCAGTAGTTCGACAGCCGTGAACTATGGCTACACCTTC CASSSTAVNYGYTF
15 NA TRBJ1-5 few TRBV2 TGTGCCAGCAGTTTCCGGGACGCCGGGGGGCAGCCCCAGCATTTT CASSFRDAGGQPQHF
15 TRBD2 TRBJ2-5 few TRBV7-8 TGTGCCAGCAGCTCGGGACTAGCGGGAGCGGGGACCCAGTACTTC CASSSGLAGAGTQYF
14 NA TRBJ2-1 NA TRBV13 TGTGCCAGCAGCCCGCGGACTGGGGGGAATGAGCAGTTCTTC CASSPRTGGNEQFF